These 24 T cell receptor beta chains share one sample of origin, sequenced in a study of molecular identifiers for immune sequencing clone quantification. TCRdb analysed the PCR reads with MiXCR anew, one entry per CDR3 protein. The data show approximately 590,000 distinct CDR3 sequences, with roughly 25% seen just once and about 0.81% held by the top ten. Input material: naive CD8+ T cells from blood, with Jurkat cell RNA spiked in. Subset: FACS-sorted CD8+CD4-CCR7+CD45RA+ naive T cells. These receptors were collected from a human donor in good health. Some libraries in this study had Jurkat cell RNA spiked in.

Ten or more counts support this clonotype. The chain uses TRBV29-1 and TRBJ2-2; D perhaps matches TRBD2 (5 bases). Germline loops: CDR1 SQVTM, CDR2 ANQGSEA. The length of the CDR3 is 13 residues. Between the trimmed V and J ends, which lost 0 bases and 5 bases, there was a span of 7 bases. This CDR3 reads CSVEDRRTGELFF. The CDR3 DNA reads as TGCAGCGTTGAAGATAGGAGGACCGGGGAGCTGTTTTTT.

This clonotype was detected ten times or more. The rearrangement uses TRBV30 and TRBJ2-5; D may be TRBD1 (6 bases). The CDR3 is made up of 15 amino acids. V gave up 3 bases and J gave up 3 bases, with 17 bases separating them. Looked up from germline, CDR1 is GTSNPN and CDR2 is SVGIG (reference sequence). The chain's CDR3 is CAWSVFRDTEETQYF. The CDR3 DNA reads as TGTGCCTGGAGCGTCTTCCGGGACACAGAAGAGACCCAGTACTTC.

The V call is TRBV11-2, the J call TRBJ1-1; possible D gene TRBD1, 6 bases. This CDR3 has 16 amino acids. V lost 3 bases, J lost 0 bases, and 14 bases lay in between. Germline V gene lookup returns CDR1 SGHAT and CDR2 FQNNGV. The CDR3 here is CASSFGGTPMNTEAFF. The CDR3 nucleotides are TGTGCCAGCAGCTTTGGAGGGACACCAATGAACACTGAAGCTTTCTTT.

Many counts were recorded for this clonotype. The chain employs TRBV14 and TRBJ2-5; weak D call: TRBD2 (6 bases). Deletions cut 0 bases from V and 1 base from J, with 15 bases between. The CDR3 totals 17 residues. In germline, CDR1 is SGHDN, CDR2 FVKESK. The CDR3 DNA follows: TGTGCCAGCAGCCAAGAATACCGGCGGGACCGCCAAGAGACCCAGTACTTC. Protein product: CASSQEYRRDRQETQYF.

This clonotype was counted a few times. The V call is TRBV19, the J call TRBJ1-5, with D unclear. Germline lookup yields CDR1 LNHDA and CDR2 SQIVND (reference sequence). Trimming took off 3 bases at V and 2 bases at J, with 14 bases between the two ends. The CDR3 has 16 residues. The CDR3 spells CASSIAESLGNQPQHF. In nucleotides, the CDR3 is TGTGCCAGTAGTATTGCGGAGAGCCTCGGCAATCAGCCCCAGCATTTT.

On this clonotype: A much larger clone differs by one base, so this may be a read error. The chain uses TRBV12-3 or TRBV12-4 and TRBJ1-1; 9 bases fit TRBD1. This CDR3 region has 16 residues. The trim removed 11 bases at V and 2 bases at J, leaving 15 bases unmatched. The CDR3 reads CARKPGQGLINTEAFF. The CDR3, as DNA: TGTGCCCGCAAACCGGGACAGGGATTGATCAACACTGAAGCTTTCTTT.

This chain uses TRBV11-2 with TRBJ2-5, with 8 nucleotides matching TRBD1. This CDR3 has 16 amino acids. Germline assignment: CDR1 SGHAT and CDR2 FQNNGV. V was clipped by 5 bases and J by 1 base; unmatched bases: 9. CDR3 in DNA: TGTGCCAGCAGCAACCTCGGACAGGGTCGCCAAGAGACCCAGTACTTC. The encoded protein is CASSNLGQGRQETQYF.

This clonotype showed up many times. V and J are TRBV25-1 and TRBJ2-7, with a weak D call TRBD1 (6 bases). Per the germline V gene, CDR1 is MGHDK and CDR2 is SYGVNS. Trimming left V 3 bases short and J 0 bases short, with 18 bases between. The CDR3 runs to 17 residues. The DNA of the CDR3 is TGTGCCAGCAGTGACCAAAAACAGGGCCCTAGCTCCTACGAGCAGTACTTC. It specifies CASSDQKQGPSSYEQYF.

Notes on this clonotype: This sequence may be a read error, since a much larger clone differs from it by one base. This sequence joins TRBV2 and TRBJ2-4; 12 bases are shared with TRBD2. CDR1 and CDR2 from the germline V gene are SNHLY and FYNNEI. The CDR3 is made up of 20 amino acids. CDR3 in amino acids: CATRSSLTSGGPIAINIQYF. Here the CDR3 DNA reads TGTGCCACCCGCTCATCCCTGACTAGCGGGGGCCCTATAGCCATAAACATTCAGTACTTC.

This clonotype has only a few counts. At one end the junction does not follow the germline gene, possibly because of a read error. The chain links TRBV20-1 to TRBJ2-2, with 9 bases aligning to TRBD2. Germline lookup yields CDR1 DFQATT and CDR2 SNEGSKA (reference sequence). The CDR3 has 17 residues. Written as DNA, the CDR3 is TGCTGTGCTAGAGATAGCCTAGCGGGACCGAACACCGGGGAGCTGTTTTTT. It yields the protein CCARDSLAGPNTGELFF.

The V gene is TRBV20-1, the J gene TRBJ2-7; the match to TRBD1 covers 12 bases. Trimming cost V 0 bases and J 3 bases; bases outside gene matches: 9. Germline CDR1 and CDR2: DFQATT and SNEGSKA (reference sequence). The CDR3 has 17 amino acids. CDR3 bases: TGCAGTGCTAGAGATCACAACGGGGACAGGGGGCTCTACGAGCAGTACTTC. This sequence encodes CSARDHNGDRGLYEQYF.

The V call is TRBV4-3, the J call TRBJ2-4; D call uncertain. V lost 0 bases to trimming and J lost 3 bases, with 15 bases between them. The germline CDR1 and CDR2 sequences are LGHNA and YSLEER. The CDR3 spans 17 residues. In nucleotides, the CDR3 is TGCGCCAGCAGCCAAGATTGGGCAGAAGGCTTCAAAAACATTCAGTACTTC. Encoded protein: CASSQDWAEGFKNIQYF.

V gene TRBV24-1 combines with J gene TRBJ2-1, with D perhaps matching TRBD1 (6 bases). Trimming removed 2 bases at V and 4 bases at J, with 8 bases between. From germline, CDR1 is KGHDR and CDR2 SFDVKD. The CDR3 is made up of 14 amino acids. CDR3 region: CATSDWDKYNEQFF. The CDR3 DNA is TGTGCCACCAGTGATTGGGACAAGTACAATGAGCAGTTCTTC.

About this clonotype: A read error may be the cause here, since a much bigger clone is one base away. The chain has TRBV28 and TRBJ1-2; a possible D gene is TRBD1 (5 bases). Germline V gives CDR1 MDHEN, CDR2 SYDVKM. V was shortened by 6 bases and J by 6 bases, with 17 bases between the two germline ends. The CDR3 length is 14 residues. The CDR3 sequence: CASRTLQGNDGYTF. CDR3 DNA sequence: TGTGCCAGCAGAACGCTCCAGGGAAACGATGGCTACACCTTC.

With regard to this clonotype: At one end the junction does not follow the germline gene, possibly because of a read error. This chain connects TRBV12-3 or TRBV12-4 to TRBJ2-5; D perhaps matches TRBD1 (6 bases). The length of the CDR3 is 14 residues. The CDR3 coding sequence is TGTGCCAGCAGCCAGACCGGGACACCAGAGACCCAGCACTTC. Protein sequence: CASSQTGTPETQHF.

The chain couples TRBV4-3 to TRBJ2-5, with D maybe TRBD2 (7 bases). V dropped 0 bases and J dropped 7 bases, with 15 bases sitting between them. CDR3 size: 15 residues. Germline V CDR1 and CDR2: LGHNA, YSLEER. The CDR3 region is CASSQDRGGGGTQYF. The CDR3 nucleotides read TGCGCCAGCAGCCAAGATCGAGGCGGGGGCGGGACCCAGTACTTC.

This rearrangement joins TRBV12-3 or TRBV12-4 to TRBJ2-5; maybe TRBD1 (5 bases). The DNA end is a closer match to TRBJ2-1, so the J assignment may be wrong. The CDR3 sequence is 14 residues long. In nucleotides, the CDR3 is TGTGCCAGCAGTTTCTTCTTAAGGGGCGATGAGCAGTTCTTC. Translating it yields CASSFFLRGDEQFF.

This clonotype was recorded at least ten times. The chain combines TRBV5-1 with TRBJ2-3; 7 nucleotides match TRBD2. The V gene end was trimmed by 0 bases and the J gene end by 6 bases; junction bases not matched to a gene: 13. This CDR3 comprises 17 residues. Germline V lookup: CDR1 SGHRS, CDR2 YFSETQ. CDR3 sequence (DNA): TGCGCCAGCAGCTTGGAGGGACTACCATCCCGACGGGATACGCAGTATTTT. Encoded protein: CASSLEGLPSRRDTQYF.

This clonotype occurred many times. This rearrangement joins TRBV20-1 to TRBJ1-6; D is undetermined. This CDR3 spans 12 amino acids. Germline CDR1 DFQATT, CDR2 SNEGSKA (reference sequence). The V end lost 0 bases, the J end lost 11 bases, and 8 bases lay between the germline ends. CDR3: CSARDGGTPLHF. The DNA for the CDR3 is TGCAGTGCTAGAGATGGCGGAACACCCCTCCACTTT.

This clonotype appeared a few times. The gene calls are TRBV4-3 and TRBJ2-7; 8 bases are shared with TRBD2. V shed 1 base, J shed 0 bases, and the junction held 8 bases outside the gene matches. The CDR3 has 17 residues. Germline CDR1 LGHNA, CDR2 YSLEER. CDR3 in amino acids: CASSQAFLTSDSYEQYF. DNA for the CDR3: TGCGCCAGCAGCCAAGCTTTTCTGACTAGCGACTCCTACGAGCAGTACTTC.

On this clonotype: The junction does not match germline at one end; this may be a read error. The chain joins TRBV6-2 or TRBV6-3 to TRBJ1-1, with D possibly being TRBD1 (5 bases). Germline V gene lookup returns CDR1 MNHEY and CDR2 SVGEGT. CDR3 length: 14 residues. The CDR3 nucleotides read TGTGCCAGCAGGGACGGCCGAGAGGGGACTGAGGCTTTCTTT. Amino acid sequence: CASRDGREGTEAFF.

Comments on this clonotype: The conserved phenylalanine or tryptophan is not found at the CDR3 terminus, so this likely reflects a read error. V and J are TRBV27 and TRBJ2-3; 8 positions agree with TRBD2. V shed 5 bases and J 1 base; nucleotides not matched to a gene: 8. The germline V gene has CDR1 MNHEY and CDR2 SMNVEV (reference sequence). CDR3 length equals 16 residues. CDR3 in amino acids: CASSQGLAYRTDTQYS. The CDR3 DNA reads TGTGCCAGCAGTCAAGGACTAGCCTATCGCACAGATACGCAGTATTCT.

This clonotype was found many times. This sequence joins TRBV7-9 and TRBJ2-3; D not certain. The CDR3 contains 13 residues. CDR1 is SEHNR, CDR2 FQNEAQ, per germline (reference sequence). Deletions cut 4 bases from V and 7 bases from J, with 12 bases between. The CDR3 sequence: CASSSAQTHTQYF. CDR3 in DNA: TGTGCCAGCAGCTCCGCCCAGACCCATACGCAGTATTTT.

This clonotype was recorded many times. The V call is TRBV20-1, the J call TRBJ2-3, with a weak D call TRBD2 (6 bases). CDR1 is DFQATT and CDR2 is SNEGSKA in the germline V gene (reference sequence). CDR3 size: 15 residues. V lost 6 bases to trimming and J lost 7 bases, with 23 bases between them. The CDR3 DNA sequence: TGCAGTGCGACCGACCGGGACTCGCATCTCAATACGCAGTATTTT. It codes for CSATDRDSHLNTQYF.